Below, 21 T cell receptor beta chains from the same sample are listed, as sequenced in a study of cytomegalovirus exposure and HLA in healthy donors. It was with 60 Vbeta and 13 Jbeta primers that the PCR ran. TCRdb keeps only in-frame clones here, not all; method: immunoSEQ multiplex PCR. Among about 110,000 clones listed, about four fifths were seen once. Sequenced input: PBMCs. The receptors derive from an older woman in good health and CMV-seropositive.

This clone was recorded only once. This chain connects TRBV25-1 to TRBJ1-2, with D possibly being TRBD1 (5 bases). The CDR3 is 16 residues long. Trimming left V 3 bases short and J 3 bases short, with 17 bases between. Germline assignment: CDR1 MGHDK and CDR2 SYGVNS. The CDR3 loop is CASSEPHQGTDYGYTF. DNA of the CDR3: TGTGCCAGCAGTGAGCCCCATCAGGGTACGGACTATGGCTACACCTTC.

V is TRBV18 and J is TRBJ2-3; 7 bases line up with TRBD2. Germline V gene lookup returns CDR1 KGHSH and CDR2 LQKENI. V was pared by 1 base and J by 6 bases, with 1 base of the junction left unmatched. This CDR3 is 13 amino acids long. The CDR3: CASSPRSGDTQYF. CDR3 nucleotides: TGTGCCAGCTCACCACGTAGCGGGGATACGCAGTATTTT.

CDR3 nucleotide sequence: TGTGCCAGCAGCCCGTCGGGCAGGGGGCTGGAAAAACTGTTTTTT. Its translation is CASSPSGRGLEKLFF. J is TRBJ1-4 and V is TRBV5-4; TRBD1 aligns across 8 bases. Germline V gene sequence: CDR1 SGHNT, CDR2 YYREEE (reference sequence). The trim removed 4 bases at V and 8 bases at J, leaving 10 bases unmatched. This CDR3 region has 15 residues.

The chain is built from TRBV5-5 and TRBJ1-2; tentative D call: TRBD1 (6 bases). The V gene lost 5 bases and the J gene lost 2 bases, with 25 bases spanning the gap. The CDR3 has 18 amino acids. CDR1 and CDR2 from the germline V gene are SGHKS and YYEKEE (reference sequence). CDR3 sequence reads: CASRPMTGTVPTNYGYTF. The CDR3 DNA follows: TGTGCCAGCAGACCAATGACAGGAACAGTACCAACAAACTATGGCTACACCTTC.

Concerning this clone: The same CDR3 arises from other DNA sequences in this sample as well. J is TRBJ2-1 and V is TRBV4-1; 9 bases fit TRBD2. The CDR3 totals 15 residues. CDR1 MGHRA and CDR2 YSYEKL come from the germline V gene. With 4 bases clipped from V and 0 bases from J, the junction kept 1 base outside the gene matches. CDR3 in amino acids: CASSLSGSSYNEQFF. The CDR3 nucleotides are TGCGCCAGCAGCCTTAGCGGGAGCTCCTACAATGAGCAGTTCTTC.

This rearrangement joins TRBV6-5 to TRBJ1-1, with 8 bases identical to TRBD1. The CDR3 extends over 14 amino acids. Germline V gene lookup returns CDR1 MNHEY and CDR2 SVGAGI. With 5 bases clipped from V and 1 base from J, the junction kept 3 bases outside the gene matches. CDR3 nucleotides: TGTGCCAGCAGTGAAGGGACAGGGAACACTGAAGCTTTCTTT. Amino acids: CASSEGTGNTEAFF.

This chain joins TRBV7-9 and TRBJ2-5, with D maybe TRBD2 (6 bases). Gene TRBJ2-7 matches the end of the DNA better, so the J call may be wrong. The length of the CDR3 is 12 residues. The V gene's germline CDR1 is SEHNR and CDR2 FQNEAQ (reference sequence). The CDR3 nucleotides are TGTGCCAGCAGTCCCACGGGGGACGAGCAGTACTTC. Its protein product is CASSPTGDEQYF.

This rearrangement joins TRBV2 to TRBJ1-6, with 8 bases aligning to TRBD1. The J segment lost 9 bases and the V segment lost 11 bases, leaving 6 bases of the junction unmatched. This CDR3 region has 12 residues. CDR1 is SNHLY, CDR2 FYNNEI, per germline. CDR3 in DNA: TGTGCCTCCCAGGGGGCAGGTTCACCCCTCCACTTT. Residues: CASQGAGSPLHF.

This sequence joins TRBV25-1 and TRBJ1-2, with 7 bases lining up with TRBD1. The CDR3 totals 14 residues. With 3 bases clipped from V and 4 bases from J, the junction kept 5 bases outside the gene matches. The germline V gene encodes CDR1 MGHDK and CDR2 SYGVNS. The CDR3 loop reads CASSDGTAIYGYTF. Written as DNA, the CDR3 is TGTGCCAGCAGTGATGGGACAGCGATCTATGGCTACACCTTC.

The chain employs TRBV6-5 and TRBJ1-1; D may be TRBD1 (5 bases). The CDR3 runs 13 residues. Trimming pared 7 bases from V and 0 bases from J, leaving 9 bases between. Germline CDR1 is MNHEY and CDR2 is SVGAGI. Here the CDR3 DNA reads TGTGCCAGCACCCAGGGTTTGAACACTGAAGCTTTCTTT. Translation: CASTQGLNTEAFF.

This clone was counted once. Other DNA sequences in the sample encode the same CDR3. This chain connects TRBV21-1 to TRBJ1-1; the table's D call, TRBD1, was not checked against the DNA. TRBV21-1 is a documented pseudogene. The CDR3 has 16 amino acids. In DNA, the CDR3 is TGTGCCAGCAGCAAAGATCCGACAGGGTGGGACACTGAAGCTTTCTTT. Its translation is CASSKDPTGWDTEAFF.

V and J are TRBV11-2 and TRBJ2-7, with 9 bases identical to TRBD2. Germline V CDR1 and CDR2: SGHAT, FQNNGV. V lost 4 bases, J lost 3 bases, and 4 bases stayed unmatched. This CDR3 has 14 residues. The CDR3 sequence is CASSSLAGYYEQYF. CDR3 sequence (DNA): TGTGCCAGCAGCTCGCTAGCGGGGTACTACGAGCAGTACTTC.

The chain is built from TRBV9 and TRBJ2-2, with TRBD2 matching over 7 bases. The CDR3 consists of 14 residues. The germline V gene encodes CDR1 SGDLS and CDR2 YYNGEE. V trimming: 3 bases; J trimming: 7 bases; junction bases outside the gene matches: 6. As DNA, the CDR3 is TGTGCCAGCAGCGCGACTAGCAGGGACGGGGAGCTGTTTTTT. This sequence encodes CASSATSRDGELFF.

This chain connects TRBV6-1 to TRBJ2-1; 10 bases agree with TRBD2. CDR1 and CDR2 from the germline V gene are MNHNS and SASEGT. CDR3 length: 15 amino acids. The V gene end was trimmed by 1 base and the J gene end by 8 bases; junction bases not matched to a gene: 5. The CDR3 reads CASSEEGTSVDEQFF. CDR3 bases: TGTGCCAGCAGTGAAGAAGGGACTAGCGTTGATGAGCAGTTCTTC.

The CDR3 region is CASSVASTGGYTGELFF. The CDR3 coding sequence is TGTGCCAGCAGCGTTGCATCGACGGGAGGGTACACCGGGGAGCTGTTTTTT. The chain is built from TRBV9 and TRBJ2-2, with 8 positions matching TRBD2. Germline trimming cut 2 bases from V and 3 bases from J; bases unmatched to any gene: 9. The CDR3 is 17 amino acids. Germline V gives CDR1 SGDLS, CDR2 YYNGEE.

This chain connects TRBV5-1 to TRBJ1-2, with TRBD1 matching over 7 bases. The CDR3 is 14 residues long. V shed 4 bases, J shed 6 bases, and the junction held 9 bases outside the gene matches. Germline V CDR1 and CDR2: SGHRS, YFSETQ. The CDR3 loop is CASSDRTGGHGYTF. The CDR3 DNA follows: TGCGCCAGCAGCGATAGGACAGGTGGGCATGGCTACACCTTC.

The chain is built from TRBV9 and TRBJ2-1; 7 nucleotides align to TRBD2. The V gene's germline CDR1 is SGDLS and CDR2 YYNGEE. The CDR3 runs to 15 residues. V dropped 4 bases and J dropped 9; count of bases not matched to a gene: 13. In DNA form, the CDR3 reads TGTGCCAGCAGCTCCAGGAGGGAGGGATTCGTTGAGCAGTTCTTC. As protein: CASSSRREGFVEQFF.

This rearrangement joins TRBV7-3 to TRBJ2-1, with D possibly being TRBD1 (6 bases). The V gene lost 0 bases and the J gene lost 2 bases, with 8 bases spanning the gap. CDR1 and CDR2 from the germline V gene are SGHTA and FQGTGA. This CDR3 spans 15 amino acids. The CDR3 reads CASSLTRGTYNEQFF. The CDR3 bases are TGTGCCAGCAGCTTAACCAGGGGCACCTACAATGAGCAGTTCTTC.

The rearrangement joins TRBV11-2 to TRBJ1-1; D uncertain. The CDR3 runs to 13 residues. The V and J ends lost 1 base and 1 base respectively, with 4 bases between them. Looked up from germline, CDR1 is SGHAT and CDR2 is FQNNGV. The CDR3 sequence is CASSLVQNTEAFF. As DNA, the CDR3 is TGTGCCAGCAGCTTAGTCCAGAACACTGAAGCTTTCTTT.

The genes are TRBV27 and TRBJ1-1; possibly TRBD1 for D (5 bases). V lost 8 bases and J 5 bases, leaving 21 bases between the germline ends. The CDR3 runs to 15 residues. In germline, CDR1 is MNHEY, CDR2 SMNVEV (reference sequence). CDR3 region: CASGSPGVGGTEAFF. The DNA for the CDR3 is TGTGCCAGCGGCTCCCCGGGGGTGGGGGGGACTGAAGCTTTCTTT.

The rearrangement joins TRBV28 to TRBJ2-1, with 13 nucleotides matching TRBD2. The CDR3 spans 17 residues. V lost 6 bases to trimming and J lost 0 bases; unmatched junction nucleotides: 5. In germline, CDR1 is MDHEN, CDR2 SYDVKM. Here the CDR3 DNA reads TGTGCCAGCAGGGGACTAGCGGGAACCATCTCCTACAATGAGCAGTTCTTC. Protein sequence: CASRGLAGTISYNEQFF.